Listed below are T cell receptor beta chains from one sample, sequenced in a study of identical twins. TCRdb passed the 5' RACE reads through MiXCR, listing each CDR3 protein once. The top ten clones hold under 0.35% of a sample with 1.5 million to 2 million distinct CDR3 sequences, around a third of them seen once. Specimen: cord blood. The receptor set was obtained from a newborn girl in good health. Each CDR3 is given with its conserved first and last residue. The order of the fields is D gene, V gene, clone size, J gene, CDR3 DNA, CDR3 protein. The D gene is left open where the match is weak. A clone size is listed for some rows: how often the clone was seen (once, few, many), or a class if it is expanded.

TRBD2	TRBV20-1	.	TRBJ2-3	TGCAGTGCTAGCCCGTCCGACGGGGGGGCTGTCACAGATACGCAGTATTTT	CSASPSDGGAVTDTQYF
.	TRBV7-9	.	TRBJ2-3	TGTGCCAGCGGAGGGGGGACAGATTCCACAGATACGCAGTATTTT	CASGGGTDSTDTQYF
.	TRBV20-1	few	TRBJ1-1	TGCAGTGCTCAGGACAGTTCGCCTGAAGCTTTCTTT	CSAQDSSPEAFF
TRBD2	TRBV4-1	.	TRBJ2-3	TGCGCCAGCAGCCAGTCGGCACTAGCGGGGGGCACAGATACGCAGTATTTT	CASSQSALAGGTDTQYF
.	TRBV12-3/TRBV12-4	.	TRBJ2-1	TGTGCCAGCAGTTTAAGCTACCGGGAACACAATGAGCAGTTCTTC	CASSLSYREHNEQFF
.	TRBV6-6	many	TRBJ2-5	TGTGCCATAAAACGGGGCGGAAATCAAGAGACCCAGTACTTC	CAIKRGGNQETQYF
.	TRBV10-1	.	TRBJ1-2	TGCGCCAGCAGTGAGTCGAACATGGACTACACCTTC	CASSESNMDYTF
.	TRBV20-1	.	TRBJ2-7	TGCAGTGCTAGATTACCTAGTCGTTACAATGAGCAGTACTTC	CSARLPSRYNEQYF
.	TRBV6-2/TRBV6-3	few	TRBJ2-5	TGTGCCAGCACTTCAGGAATGGAGACCCAGTACTTC	CASTSGMETQYF
TRBD2	TRBV20-1	.	TRBJ2-3	TGCAGTGCTAGAGATTTGGGACTAGCGGGGGGCCCGGATAGCACAGATACGCAGTATTTT	CSARDLGLAGGPDSTDTQYF
TRBD1	TRBV11-2	few	TRBJ2-7	TGTGCCAGCAGGCACCCGGGACAGCCCCTTATCGAGCAGTACTTC	CASRHPGQPLIEQYF
TRBD1	TRBV20-1	few	TRBJ2-1	TGCAGTGCTTATACCGGGACAGGGTCCTACAATGAGCAGTTCTTC	CSAYTGTGSYNEQFF
TRBD2	TRBV24-1	.	TRBJ2-3	TGTGCCACCAGTGATTCGGGACTAGCGGGAGTCACAGATACGCAGTATTTT	CATSDSGLAGVTDTQYF
.	TRBV6-1	.	TRBJ1-2	TGTGCCAGCAGTATGGCAGGGAACTATGGCTACACCTTC	CASSMAGNYGYTF
TRBD2	TRBV20-1	few	TRBJ2-1	TGCAGTGCTAGAAGACTAGCGGGAGGGCAGTACAATGAGCAGTTCTTC	CSARRLAGGQYNEQFF
.	TRBV20-1	.	TRBJ2-2	TGCAGTGCTAGCCCCCACCGGGCGGTCACCGGGGAGCTGTTTTTT	CSASPHRAVTGELFF
TRBD2	TRBV4-1	.	TRBJ2-7	TGCGCCGGCAGCCAAGTGGTAGCGGGGGACGAGCAGTACTTC	CAGSQVVAGDEQYF
.	TRBV5-1	once	TRBJ2-7	TGCGCCAGCAGCTTGGATGTCGTCTCCTACGAGCGGTACTTC	CASSLDVVSYERYF
TRBD1	TRBV5-1	.	TRBJ1-1	TGCGCCAGCAGGAACCTTGACAGGGGCGCAGTTCGCACTGAAGCTTTCTTT	CASRNLDRGAVRTEAFF
TRBD2	TRBV20-1	.	TRBJ2-1	TGCAGTGCCAAAAGGACTAGAGGTTACAATGAGCAGTTCTTC	CSAKRTRGYNEQFF
.	TRBV6-6	.	TRBJ1-2	TGTGCCAGCAGTTGGGCAGGGGAAGGCTACACCTTC	CASSWAGEGYTF
TRBD1	TRBV5-1	few	TRBJ1-6	TGCGCCAGCAGCTTGGCACCGGGACAGGCCAATTCACCCCTCCACTTT	CASSLAPGQANSPLHF
.	TRBV28	.	TRBJ1-5	TGTGCCAGCAGTTTATCCTCCAAAGGGTGGGGTCAGCCCCAGCATTTT	CASSLSSKGWGQPQHF
TRBD2	TRBV28	.	TRBJ2-4	TGTGCCAGCAGTTTAGTCGCCGGATTGACTAGCGGGAGCCTGCTAGCCAAAAACATTCAGTACTTC	CASSLVAGLTSGSLLAKNIQYF
.	TRBV6-6	.	TRBJ2-6	TGTGCCAGCAGTTACCCTACTAGCTCTGGGGCCAACGTCCTGACTTTC	CASSYPTSSGANVLTF
.	TRBV25-1	.	TRBJ2-1	TGTGCCAGCAGTGAACCAGGGGATGAGCAGTTCTTC	CASSEPGDEQFF
.	TRBV6-2/TRBV6-3	.	TRBJ2-7	TGTGCCAGCAGTTATCAAGGGAGTAATTGGTCCTACGAGCAGTACTTC	CASSYQGSNWSYEQYF
.	TRBV20-1	.	TRBJ1-6	TGCAGTGCTAGAGAAGCAGGGAATAATTCACCCCTCCACTTT	CSAREAGNNSPLHF
.	TRBV12-3/TRBV12-4	.	TRBJ2-3	TGTGCCAGCAGTTACAACCGTAGGGCCACAGATACGCAGTATTTT	CASSYNRRATDTQYF
.	TRBV5-1	few	TRBJ2-7	TGCGCCAGCAGGCAGGTCCACGAGCAGTACTTC	CASRQVHEQYF
TRBD2	TRBV7-2	.	TRBJ2-3	TGTGCCAGCAGCCCCGCTAGCGGGATTAGCACAGATACGCAGTATTTT	CASSPASGISTDTQYF
TRBD2	TRBV20-1	.	TRBJ2-3	TGCAGTGCTATTGTAGCGGGAGGATTCTCAGATACGCAGTATTTT	CSAIVAGGFSDTQYF
.	TRBV5-1	many	TRBJ1-2	TGCGCCAGCAGCCCGGGAAGAGATGGCTACACCTTC	CASSPGRDGYTF
TRBD1	TRBV4-1	.	TRBJ1-2	TGCGCCAGCAGCCTAAAACCCGGACAGGGGGGAGACTATGGCTACACCTTC	CASSLKPGQGGDYGYTF
TRBD1	TRBV25-1	.	TRBJ2-1	TGTGCCAGCAGGTACAGGGGATATGAGCAGTTCTTC	CASRYRGYEQFF
.	TRBV5-1	.	TRBJ2-5	TGCGCCAGCAGCTTGGGACCCTCCCATCAAGAGACCCAGTACTTC	CASSLGPSHQETQYF
.	TRBV27	.	TRBJ1-1	TGCGCCAGCAGCCCCGGACAGTCGGGGGCGAACACTGAAGCTTTCTTT	CASSPGQSGANTEAFF
.	TRBV7-9	.	TRBJ1-2	TGTGCCAGCAGCTTATCGGTCGGACCGGACTATGGCTACACCTTC	CASSLSVGPDYGYTF
.	TRBV7-9	.	TRBJ2-2	TGTGCCAGCAGCTTAGCGACCTTAGCCGGGGAGCTGTTTTTT	CASSLATLAGELFF
.	TRBV3-1	many	TRBJ2-5	TGTGCCAGCAGCCAAGTTTCGGAGACCCAGTACTTC	CASSQVSETQYF
.	TRBV27	few	TRBJ1-2	TGTGCCAGCAGTTCCAGTTGGGCCGCCCTCGAGTACTATGGCTACACCTTC	CASSSSWAALEYYGYTF
TRBD2	TRBV6-6	few	TRBJ2-1	TGTGCCAGCAGTTACTCCTCTAGCGGGAGAAAAGAGCAGTTCTTC	CASSYSSSGRKEQFF
TRBD1	TRBV20-1	few	TRBJ1-2	TGCAGTGCTAGAGGCCAGGGGGAGCGCTACACCTTC	CSARGQGERYTF
TRBD2	TRBV7-9	few	TRBJ2-1	TGTGCCAGCAGCTTACGGGAGGGCCGCGAGGATGAGCAGTTCTTC	CASSLREGREDEQFF
.	TRBV11-2	.	TRBJ1-2	TGTGCCAGCAGCTTATCAGATAATAACTATGGCTACAACTTC	CASSLSDNNYGYNF
.	TRBV24-1	few	TRBJ2-5	TGTGCCACCACTTACATGATGGGAGAGACCCAGTACTTC	CATTYMMGETQYF